This TCR beta chain emerged from a study of CD8+CD57+ T cells in acquired aplastic anemia. Study details: DNA from sorted CD4+ and CD8+ cells averaged around 3 ug. Healthy donor CD4+ cell samples had a mean of about 11 million reads.

On this clonotype: Its antigen is as yet unknown.

Template material for TCR beta VDJ and CDR3 profiling consisted of genomic DNA. TCRdb recomputed calls from the reads with MiXCR, one row per CDR3 protein. The data show 74,000 or so distinct CDR3 sequences, approximately 54% seen once. The study, taken as a whole, reports: The study identified more than 25 CD8+ CDR3 sequences shared by patients and controls. Patients and controls had CD8+ Simpson's diversity values that were not significantly distinct.

There are 15 residues in the CDR3. Germline V lookup: CDR1 SGDLS, CDR2 YYNGEE. V lost 1 base and J 8 bases, leaving 13 bases between the germline ends. The material sequenced was sorted CD4+, CD8+, or CD8+CD57+ T cells (not recorded which) from PBMCs. This sequence was found in a human donor in good health, serving as a control. The V call is TRBV9, the J call TRBJ1-6, with D unclear. The CDR3 coding sequence is TGTGCCAGCAGCGTAAGTAACACCGGAGATTCACCCCTCCACTTT. Translated, it gives CASSVSNTGDSPLHF.